This TCR beta chain was obtained from a study of blood T cell repertoires in COVID-19. Background on the study: Both acute and convalescent COVID-19 samples were obtained from the United States, Italy and Spain. Sample material is recorded as cDNA or gDNA derived from T cells, B-cell-depleted T cells, or PBMCs.

The authors' processing: Estimation of nucleated cell counts relied on the amplification of reference gene primers. Only in-frame clones appear in the TCRdb table, and some are missing; sequencing was by immunoSEQ multiplex PCR. The DNA gave D and trimming, while V, J and clone size come from that table. The data hold about 57,000 clones, with roughly four fifths observed a single time. CDR1 SQVTM and CDR2 ANQGSEA come from the germline V gene. J gave up 0 bases and V 6 bases, and 6 bases lay outside the gene matches. The CDR3 spans 15 residues. The sample holds one count of this clone. This chain links TRBV29-1 with TRBJ2-5; 11 nucleotides agree with TRBD2. The material sequenced was peripheral blood. The clonotype originates from a woman at least 80 years old with acute or convalescent COVID-19. The CDR3 DNA reads as TGCAGCGTCGCGACTAGCGGGACGTACCAAGAGACCCAGTACTTC. As protein: CSVATSGTYQETQYF.